This T cell receptor beta chain was captured in a study of shared clonotypes between healthy human individuals. Study outcomes and limitations: In general, naive subsets displayed greater estimated richness than memory subsets did.

Of note for this clone: What it recognizes is unknown.

Generated by immunoSEQ multiplex PCR, the TCRdb table keeps only in-frame clones and is missing some. This repertoire shows about 2.4 million clones, approximately 93% found once; its top ten account for 0.36%. Sequencing was carried out using naive CD4+ T cells from PBMCs. Subset denoted: CD45RA+ positively selected. The clonotype comes from a man aged 18-30 years in good health. Some clones in this sample may be carry-over from other donors' samples.

CDR3 nucleotide sequence: TGCGCCAGCAGCTTGGGTACGCAGGGACACTATGGCTACACCTTC. It yields the protein CASSLGTQGHYGYTF. This sequence joins TRBV5-1 and TRBJ1-2, with D possibly TRBD1 on 5 matching bases. CDR1 and CDR2 (germline): SGHRS, YFSETQ. The CDR3 has 15 residues. Trimming removed 0 bases at V and 3 bases at J, with 12 bases between.